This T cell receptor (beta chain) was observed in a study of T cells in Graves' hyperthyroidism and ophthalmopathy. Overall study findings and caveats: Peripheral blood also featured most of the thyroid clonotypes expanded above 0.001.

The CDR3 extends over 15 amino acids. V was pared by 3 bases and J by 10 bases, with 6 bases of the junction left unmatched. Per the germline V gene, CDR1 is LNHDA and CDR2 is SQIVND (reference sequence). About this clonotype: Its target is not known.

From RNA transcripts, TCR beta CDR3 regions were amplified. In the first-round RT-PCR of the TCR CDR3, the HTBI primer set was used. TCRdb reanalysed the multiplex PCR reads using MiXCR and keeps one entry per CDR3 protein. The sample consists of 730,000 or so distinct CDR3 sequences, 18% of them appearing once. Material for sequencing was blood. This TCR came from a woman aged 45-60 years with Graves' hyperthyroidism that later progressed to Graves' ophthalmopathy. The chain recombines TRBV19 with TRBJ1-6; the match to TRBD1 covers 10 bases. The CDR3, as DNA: TGTGCCAGTAGTATGGGGGGACAGGGGAACTCACCCCTCCACTTT. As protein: CASSMGGQGNSPLHF.